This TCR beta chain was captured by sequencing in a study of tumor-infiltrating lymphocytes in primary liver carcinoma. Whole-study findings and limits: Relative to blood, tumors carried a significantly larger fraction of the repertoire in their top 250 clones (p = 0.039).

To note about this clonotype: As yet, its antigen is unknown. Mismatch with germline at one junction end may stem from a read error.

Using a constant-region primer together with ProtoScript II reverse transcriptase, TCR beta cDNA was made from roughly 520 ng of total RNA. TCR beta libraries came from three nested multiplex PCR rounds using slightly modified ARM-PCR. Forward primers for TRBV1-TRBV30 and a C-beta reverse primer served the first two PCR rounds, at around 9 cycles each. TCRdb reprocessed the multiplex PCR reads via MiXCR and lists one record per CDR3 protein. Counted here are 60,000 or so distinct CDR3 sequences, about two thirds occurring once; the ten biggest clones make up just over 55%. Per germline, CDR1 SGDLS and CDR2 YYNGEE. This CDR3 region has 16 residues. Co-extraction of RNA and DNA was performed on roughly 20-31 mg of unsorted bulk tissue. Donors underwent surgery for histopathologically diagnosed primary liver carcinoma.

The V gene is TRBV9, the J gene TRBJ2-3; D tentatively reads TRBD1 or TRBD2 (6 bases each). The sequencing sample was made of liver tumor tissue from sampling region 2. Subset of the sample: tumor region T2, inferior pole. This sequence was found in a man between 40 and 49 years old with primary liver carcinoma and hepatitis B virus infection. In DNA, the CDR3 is TGTCCCAGCAGCGTAGGGGGGAGAGGGAGCACAGATACGCAGTATTTT. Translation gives CPSSVGGRGSTDTQYF.